The 28 T cell receptor beta chains below were found in one sample sequenced in a study of radiation and T cells in renal cell carcinoma. Measured with immunoSEQ multiplex PCR; TCRdb has only the in-frame clones, and not every one. Of about 86,000 clones in the sample, 70% to 90% were seen once. Time point: blood 4 weeks post-SBRT, at nephrectomy. Treatment reported: 15 Gy SBRT to primary tumor, nephrectomy 4 weeks later. The material was blood, obtained from a patient whose treatment included radiotherapy and nephrectomy. The receptors derive from a man aged 50 or older with renal cell carcinoma.

This clone appeared once. This chain uses TRBV7-9 with TRBJ1-5; TRBD1 is a possible D gene (6 bases). Per the germline V gene, CDR1 is SEHNR and CDR2 is FQNEAQ (reference sequence). V was cut by 0 bases and J by 4 bases, with 13 bases left in between. This CDR3 region has 16 residues. CDR3 sequence (DNA): TGTGCCAGCAGCTTAGCGGGGGAGGGGGGGAATCAGCCCCAGCATTTT. Translation: CASSLAGEGGNQPQHF.

This rearrangement joins TRBV5-5 to TRBJ1-6; TRBD1 matches at 9 bases. This CDR3 has 15 residues. Germline CDR1 is SGHKS and CDR2 is YYEKEE (reference sequence). Losses at the gene ends were 3 bases for V and 9 bases for J; bases not matched to a gene: 7. CDR3 nucleotides: TGTGCCAGCAGCTACCGAGGGACAGGGAGTTCACCCCTCCACTTT. Protein: CASSYRGTGSSPLHF.

The rearrangement joins TRBV27 to TRBJ2-1, with D perhaps matching TRBD1 (6 bases). V lost 4 bases to trimming and J lost 10 bases, with 14 bases between them. This CDR3 is built from 13 residues. Germline CDR1 reads MNHEY; CDR2 reads SMNVEV (reference sequence). The CDR3 loop is CASSSHRVWEQFF. CDR3 nucleotides: TGTGCCAGCAGTTCCCACAGGGTATGGGAGCAGTTCTTC.

This rearrangement joins TRBV5-1 to TRBJ2-2, with TRBD2 matching 11 bases. The ends lost 5 bases at V and 3 bases at J; junction bases unmatched: 6. CDR1 is SGHRS, CDR2 YFSETQ, per germline. This CDR3 spans 16 amino acids. For the CDR3, the DNA is TGCGCCAGCAGGGATAGCGGGAGGGCCGACACCGGGGAGCTGTTTTTT. Translated: CASRDSGRADTGELFF.

The V call is TRBV28, the J call TRBJ2-5, with D perhaps TRBD1 (5 bases). CDR1 and CDR2 (germline): MDHEN, SYDVKM. The CDR3 is 15 residues long. Trimming removed 7 bases from V and 3 bases from J, with 18 bases in between. The CDR3 coding sequence is TGTGCCAGCAATCTCTCCGGCAAGGGGAAAGAGACCCAGTACTTC. This encodes CASNLSGKGKETQYF.

The rearrangement joins TRBV15 to TRBJ1-5; 7 nucleotides agree with TRBD1. CDR3 length equals 13 residues. Germline CDR1 and CDR2: LNHNV and YYDKDF (reference sequence). Germline trimming cut 8 bases from V and 6 bases from J; bases unmatched to any gene: 7. The CDR3 coding sequence is TGTGCCACCGGGAGGGGGCTAAGTCAGCCCCAGCATTTT. Protein sequence: CATGRGLSQPQHF.

The chain uses TRBV7-3 and TRBJ1-2; D is uncertain. Looked up from germline, CDR1 is SGHTA and CDR2 is FQGTGA. CDR3 size: 13 residues. The V gene lost 5 bases and the J gene lost 8 bases, with 15 bases spanning the gap. In DNA, the CDR3 is TGTGCCAGCAGCCCCGGTTCCACGAACGGCTACACCTTC. Its protein is CASSPGSTNGYTF.

J is TRBJ2-1 and V is TRBV7-2; 9 positions agree with TRBD1. This CDR3 has 15 residues. Germline V gene sequence: CDR1 SGHTA, CDR2 FQGNSA. The J segment lost 7 bases and the V segment lost 3 bases, leaving 7 bases of the junction unmatched. In DNA, the CDR3 is TGTGCCAGCAGCTTCAGGGCAGGACAGGGGAATGAGCAGTTCTTC. Protein sequence: CASSFRAGQGNEQFF.

The rearrangement joins TRBV7-8 to TRBJ2-7; a possible D gene is TRBD1 (7 bases). The CDR3 totals 15 residues. With 0 bases removed from V and 2 bases from J, the gap between germline ends came to 11 bases. Germline V gene lookup returns CDR1 SGHVS and CDR2 FQNEAQ. This CDR3 reads CASSLAGGQTYEQYF. The CDR3 coding sequence is TGTGCCAGCAGCTTAGCGGGGGGACAGACCTACGAGCAGTACTTC.

The chain joins TRBV6-6 to TRBJ1-5; tentative D call: TRBD1 (6 bases). The length of the CDR3 is 16 residues. Germline V gene lookup returns CDR1 MNHNY and CDR2 SVGAGI (reference sequence). Trimming removed 0 bases from V and 6 bases from J, with 15 bases in between. DNA for the CDR3: TGTGCCAGCAGTTACTCTTCTGGGGGCGGGGGTCAGCCCCAGCATTTT. Translation: CASSYSSGGGGQPQHF.

Here the CDR3 DNA reads TGCGCCAGCAGCCACAGGACAGGGCGGGGACCTGAAGCTTTCTTT. Translating it yields CASSHRTGRGPEAFF. The chain links TRBV4-1 to TRBJ1-1, with 8 nucleotides matching TRBD1. The CDR3 is made up of 15 amino acids. The V gene's germline CDR1 is MGHRA and CDR2 YSYEKL. V lost 3 bases, J lost 6 bases, and 9 bases stayed unmatched.

The chain carries TRBV2 and TRBJ1-1; tentative D call: TRBD1 (5 bases). V was clipped by 3 bases and J by 10 bases, with 12 bases between them. The CDR3 spans 12 residues. Per the germline V gene, CDR1 is SNHLY and CDR2 is FYNNEI. CDR3 coding DNA: TGTGCCAGCAGTGACGACAGCCAAAGAGCTTTCTTT. Its translation: CASSDDSQRAFF.

The gene calls are TRBV28 and TRBJ2-5; D possibly corresponds to TRBD2 (6 bases). This CDR3 has 13 residues. CDR1 and CDR2 from the germline V gene are MDHEN and SYDVKM. Trimming left V 6 bases short and J 4 bases short, with 12 bases between. The chain's CDR3 is CASREWGGETQYF. Here the CDR3 DNA reads TGTGCCAGCAGGGAGTGGGGAGGAGAGACCCAGTACTTC.

The chain combines TRBV23-1 with TRBJ1-5; the D is unclear. TRBV23-1 is placed among ORFs of uncertain function. V was clipped by 4 bases and J by 0 bases, with 7 bases between them. The CDR3 loop spans 14 amino acids. DNA for the CDR3: TGCGCCAGCAGTCGAGTGGGTAGCAATCAGCCCCAGCATTTT. This gives the protein CASSRVGSNQPQHF.

The J gene is TRBJ2-5, the V gene TRBV10-1; D remains unclear. The length of the CDR3 is 13 residues. V gave up 3 bases and J gave up 5 bases, with 10 bases separating them. In germline, CDR1 is WNHNN, CDR2 SYGVQD (reference sequence). The CDR3 loop reads CASSDPPMETQYF. The CDR3 DNA is TGCGCCAGCAGTGACCCCCCCATGGAGACCCAGTACTTC.

The genes are TRBV5-5 and TRBJ1-1; perhaps TRBD1 as D (6 bases). The CDR3 runs to 14 residues. Trimming took off 4 bases at V and 4 bases at J, with 14 bases between the two ends. The V gene's germline CDR1 is SGHKS and CDR2 YYEKEE (reference sequence). CDR3 sequence reads: CASSPGQIGTEAFF. In DNA, the CDR3 is TGTGCCAGCAGCCCAGGACAGATTGGCACTGAAGCTTTCTTT.

The chain links TRBV18 to TRBJ2-7; 7 bases line up with TRBD1. Germline V gene lookup returns CDR1 KGHSH and CDR2 LQKENI. CDR3 length equals 14 residues. With 4 bases clipped from V and 4 bases from J, the junction kept 7 bases outside the gene matches. The CDR3 coding sequence is TGTGCCAGCTCACGTTTACAGGGGTATTACGAGCAGTACTTC. Translation: CASSRLQGYYEQYF.

Regarding this clone: One junction end disagrees with the germline gene, perhaps due to a read error. The chain has TRBV28 and TRBJ1-6; no reliable D call. The CDR3 covers 12 residues. Germline assignment: CDR1 MDHEN and CDR2 SYDVKM. The DNA for the CDR3 is TGTGCCAGCATAGGAAATAAGTCACCCCTCCACTTT. Protein: CASIGNKSPLHF.

This chain links TRBV6-6 with TRBJ1-2; no clear D. The V gene's germline CDR1 is MNHNY and CDR2 SVGAGI (reference sequence). The CDR3 extends over 15 amino acids. V shed 0 bases and J shed 8 bases, with 16 bases lying between them. DNA for the CDR3: TGTGCCAGCAGTTACTCGAAAGGGAGGGAGGAGGGCTACACCTTC. This sequence encodes CASSYSKGREEGYTF.

This clone was seen only a few times. J is TRBJ1-4 and V is TRBV4-1; the match to TRBD1 covers 9 bases. V gave up 0 bases and J gave up 3 bases; unmatched junction bases: 8. Per germline, CDR1 MGHRA and CDR2 YSYEKL. CDR3 size: 18 residues. CDR3 amino acids: CASSQDRRTGAANEKLFF. Written as DNA, the CDR3 is TGCGCCAGCAGCCAAGATAGGAGGACAGGGGCAGCTAATGAAAAACTGTTTTTT.

The chain couples TRBV2 to TRBJ2-5; D gene unclear. Between the trimmed V and J ends, which lost 5 bases and 4 bases, there was a span of 17 bases. Germline V lookup: CDR1 SNHLY, CDR2 FYNNEI. There are 15 residues in the CDR3. CDR3 sequence: CASSPRPRLAETQYF. The DNA of the CDR3 is TGTGCCAGCAGTCCACGGCCCCGGTTGGCAGAGACCCAGTACTTC.

The V gene is TRBV7-2, the J gene TRBJ2-3; D remains ambiguous. Trimming left V 1 base short and J 1 base short, with 12 bases between. The CDR3 is made up of 16 amino acids. CDR1 SGHTA and CDR2 FQGNSA come from the germline V gene. In DNA form, the CDR3 reads TGTGCCAGCAGCTTAGTATTGGGGTTGGGCACAGATACGCAGTATTTT. It encodes CASSLVLGLGTDTQYF.

Concerning this clone itself: One end of the junction fails to match germline, which may point to a read error. This chain joins TRBV7-2 and TRBJ2-3; 9 nucleotides line up with TRBD2. Germline CDR1 reads SGHTA; CDR2 reads FQGNSA. The CDR3 spans 16 residues. CDR3 DNA sequence: TGTGCCAGCAGCTCAGTAGCGGGAGTTGGAACAGGTACGCAGTATTTT. Translated: CASSSVAGVGTGTQYF.

CDR3 sequence (DNA): TGTGCCAGCAGCCAATCGACCGAGGGGGGTTTGTCTGGAAACACCATATATTTT. It yields the protein CASSQSTEGGLSGNTIYF. The genes are TRBV4-2 and TRBJ1-3, with D possibly TRBD1 on 6 matching bases. From germline, CDR1 is LGHNA and CDR2 YNFKEQ. V dropped 2 bases and J dropped 1 base, with 18 bases sitting between them. The CDR3 sequence is 18 residues long.

V is TRBV30 and J is TRBJ1-2; D is uncertain. This CDR3 region has 13 residues. Per the germline V gene, CDR1 is GTSNPN and CDR2 is SVGIG (reference sequence). V lost 0 bases and J lost 4, with 9 bases in between. For the CDR3, the DNA is TGTGCCTGGAGTGTACTAGATGGCTATGGCTACACCTTC. Translated: CAWSVLDGYGYTF. The full variable domain, with the rest looked up from reference TRBV30 and TRBJ1-2, is SQTIHQWPATLVQPVGSPLSLECTVEGTSNPNLYWYRQAAGRGLQLLFYSVGIGQISSEVPQNLSASRPQDRQFILSSKKLLLSDSGFYLCAWSVLDGYGYTFGSGTRLTVV.

This chain's CDR3 is CASSIGQGNYEQYF. CDR3 DNA: TGTGCCAGTAGTATAGGACAGGGAAACTACGAGCAGTACTTC. V and J are TRBV19 and TRBJ2-7; 7 bases fit TRBD1. Trimming at V came to 1 base and at J to 3 bases, leaving 3 bases not matched to a gene. The CDR3 runs to 14 residues. Germline-derived CDR1 and CDR2 are LNHDA and SQIVND (reference sequence).

The chain recombines TRBV5-4 with TRBJ1-2, with D perhaps matching TRBD1 (6 bases). Germline V gene data show CDR1 as SGHNT and CDR2 as YYREEE (reference sequence). Trimming cost V 0 bases and J 6 bases, with 15 bases left between them. The CDR3 length is 15 residues. CDR3 DNA sequence: TGTGCCAGCAGCTTGGAATCGGCGGGGGGCAATGGCTACACCTTC. As protein: CASSLESAGGNGYTF.

The chain employs TRBV6-5 and TRBJ2-1; 11 bases map to TRBD2. The CDR3 sequence is 14 residues long. The V and J ends lost 6 bases and 8 bases, in that order; junction bases with no gene match: 6. Germline CDR1 reads MNHEY; CDR2 reads SVGAGI. CDR3 sequence (DNA): TGTGCCAGCAGCCCTAGCGGGAGGCCGGATGAGCAGTTCTTC. The encoded protein is CASSPSGRPDEQFF.